The 29 T cell receptor beta chains below all came from one sample that was sequenced in a study of neurological immune-mediated disorders. Stated time point: longitudinal time-point 1 (baseline). TCRdb re-called the 5' RACE reads with MiXCR, one entry per CDR3 protein. This table has about 71,000 distinct CDR3 sequences, 10% appearing once. Sequenced material: PBMCs. Every receptor here comes from a man aged 25 to 40 in good health.

Ten or more counts support this clonotype. CDR3 region: CASSPTGAGNQPQHF. DNA of the CDR3: TGTGCCAGCAGTCCCACAGGGGCGGGCAATCAGCCCCAGCATTTT. The rearrangement uses TRBV12-3 or TRBV12-4 and TRBJ1-5, with TRBD1 matching over 7 bases. After removal of 5 bases from V and 2 bases from J, the junction contained 6 bases not matched to a gene. This CDR3 is built from 15 residues.

This clonotype has just a few counts. One end of the junction is discordant with germline, which a read error may explain. The rearrangement joins TRBV14 to TRBJ2-7; D uncertain. The germline V gene has CDR1 SGHDN and CDR2 FVKESK. This CDR3 is 12 amino acids long. The CDR3 loop is CASSGPGPRLNF. In nucleotides, the CDR3 is TGTGCCAGCAGCGGACCGGGTCCCAGGTTAAACTTC.

Ten or more counts support this clonotype. The chain uses TRBV20-1 and TRBJ2-1; D possibly corresponds to TRBD1 (6 bases). The CDR3 spans 16 residues. Deletions cut 3 bases from V and 5 bases from J, with 20 bases between. Germline values: CDR1 DFQATT, CDR2 SNEGSKA (reference sequence). The chain's CDR3 is CSARRPGVRSDNEQFF. The CDR3 DNA reads TGCAGTGCTAGGCGACCAGGGGTTCGGTCGGACAATGAGCAGTTCTTC.

This clonotype was counted a few times. The rearrangement links TRBV5-1 to TRBJ2-1, with D possibly being TRBD1 (5 bases). The CDR3 length is 16 residues. Per germline, CDR1 SGHRS and CDR2 YFSETQ. Trimming stripped 0 bases from V and 4 bases from J, with 14 bases between. CDR3 coding DNA: TGCGCCAGCAGCTTGGCAGTGGGGCCCGGTTACAATGAGCAGTTCTTC. Its protein product is CASSLAVGPGYNEQFF.

At least ten counts were recorded for this clonotype. The chain combines TRBV7-9 with TRBJ2-3; D assignment may be TRBD1 or TRBD2 (5 bases each). The germline V gene encodes CDR1 SEHNR and CDR2 FQNEAQ (reference sequence). This CDR3 region has 16 residues. With 5 bases removed from V and 4 bases from J, the gap between germline ends came to 19 bases. CDR3 protein: CASSPRGALSSDTQYF. CDR3 in DNA: TGTGCCAGCAGCCCGAGAGGGGCGTTGTCGTCAGATACGCAGTATTTT.

Written as DNA, the CDR3 is TGTGCCAGCGCCCGTGCGGGGGGAGTCCCCTACGAGCAGTACTTC. It is translated as CASARAGGVPYEQYF. The chain links TRBV27 to TRBJ2-7, with TRBD2 identical over 8 bases. CDR1 MNHEY and CDR2 SMNVEV come from the germline V gene (reference sequence). The CDR3 covers 15 residues. With 8 bases clipped from V and 2 bases from J, the junction kept 11 bases outside the gene matches.

This clonotype was counted many times. The chain uses TRBV18 and TRBJ2-7; D assignment may be TRBD1 or TRBD2 (5 bases each). The CDR3 length is 13 residues. CDR1 is KGHSH and CDR2 is LQKENI in the germline V gene. The V end was cut by 2 bases, the J end by 3 bases, with 8 bases between. CDR3 amino acids: CASSPWGSYEQYF. The DNA of the CDR3 is TGTGCCAGCTCACCATGGGGGAGCTACGAGCAGTACTTC.

This clonotype came up many times. The CDR3 loop is CSARTSGNGNIQYF. CDR3 nucleotide sequence: TGCAGTGCTAGGACTAGCGGGAACGGGAACATTCAGTACTTC. The chain links TRBV20-1 to TRBJ2-4; TRBD2 matches at 11 bases. The CDR3 is 14 amino acids. V lost 3 bases and J lost 7; bases outside the gene matches: 5. The germline gives CDR1 DFQATT, CDR2 SNEGSKA (reference sequence).

The V call is TRBV9, the J call TRBJ2-3; D may be TRBD2 (6 bases). This CDR3 is built from 18 residues. Trimming took 0 bases from V and 2 from J, leaving 19 bases between them. CDR1 and CDR2 (germline): SGDLS, YYNGEE. CDR3 region: CASSVALGGDGFTDTQYF. As DNA, the CDR3 is TGTGCCAGCAGCGTAGCATTAGGAGGGGACGGTTTCACAGATACGCAGTATTTT.

This clonotype was detected ten times or more. This chain links TRBV7-2 with TRBJ2-7, with 13 bases fitting TRBD2. From germline, CDR1 is SGHTA and CDR2 FQGNSA. The ends lost 7 bases at V and 4 bases at J; junction bases unmatched: 4. The CDR3 is made up of 14 amino acids. CDR3 residues: CASTRLAGGYEQYF. The CDR3 region has the DNA TGTGCCAGCACCCGACTAGCGGGAGGTTACGAGCAGTACTTC.

This clonotype appeared a few times. The rearrangement uses TRBV29-1 and TRBJ2-5; D might be TRBD2 (5 bases). CDR3 length: 13 residues. V was shortened by 8 bases and J by 2 bases, with 15 bases between the two germline ends. CDR1 is SQVTM, CDR2 ANQGSEA, per germline. CDR3 coding DNA: TGCAGCCCCGTGAGGGATAGGCAAGAGACCCAGTACTTC. Translating gives CSPVRDRQETQYF.

Ten or more counts support this clonotype. V is TRBV6-5 and J is TRBJ2-6, with a possible D match to TRBD1 (6 bases). V was clipped by 5 bases and J by 2 bases, with 10 bases between them. Germline CDR1 reads MNHEY; CDR2 reads SVGAGI. The CDR3 contains 15 residues. CDR3 loop: CASSRGGPGANVLTF. The CDR3 DNA sequence: TGTGCCAGCAGTCGAGGGGGTCCTGGGGCCAACGTCCTGACTTTC.

This clonotype was seen many times. The genes are TRBV18 and TRBJ2-7; D is undetermined. This CDR3 is built from 15 residues. Germline CDR1 KGHSH, CDR2 LQKENI. Deletions cut 3 bases from V and 3 bases from J, with 15 bases between. DNA of the CDR3: TGTGCCAGCTCACCCGGGCCTCTGGTAAACTACGAGCAGTACTTC. This sequence encodes CASSPGPLVNYEQYF.

This clonotype was detected many times. V and J are TRBV7-9 and TRBJ1-3; no reliable D call. The CDR3 runs 14 residues. V was cut by 3 bases and J by 4 bases, with 10 bases left in between. CDR1 is SEHNR and CDR2 is FQNEAQ in the germline V gene (reference sequence). Here the CDR3 DNA reads TGTGCCAGCAGCTTTGCGTCGTCCGGAAACACCATATATTTT. Its protein is CASSFASSGNTIYF. Filled out from reference TRBV7-9 and TRBJ1-3, the complete variable domain reads DTGVSQNPRHKITKRGQNVTFRCDPISEHNRLYWYRQTLGQGPEFLTYFQNEAQLEKSRLLSDRFSAERPKGSFSTLEIQRTEQGDSAMYLCASSFASSGNTIYFGEGSWLTVV.

The V call is TRBV28, the J call TRBJ2-5; unclear D gene. Germline V lookup: CDR1 MDHEN, CDR2 SYDVKM. The CDR3 sequence is 18 residues long. V gave up 2 bases and J gave up 5 bases, with 24 bases separating them. The CDR3 region is CASSLSSFGSAVRETQYF. CDR3 in DNA: TGTGCCAGCAGTTTAAGTAGTTTTGGGTCGGCGGTTCGGGAGACCCAGTACTTC. Full variable domain (missing parts from reference TRBV28 and TRBJ2-5): DVKVTQSSRYLVKRTGEKVFLECVQDMDHENMFWYRQDPGLGLRLIYFSYDVKMKEKGDIPEGYSVSREKKERFSLILESASTNQTSMYLCASSLSSFGSAVRETQYFGPGTRLLVL.

There are many counts of this clonotype. V gene TRBV15 combines with J gene TRBJ1-1; D call uncertain. The CDR3 spans 14 residues. Trimming pared 0 bases from V and 3 bases from J, leaving 8 bases between. CDR1 is LNHNV and CDR2 is YYDKDF in the germline V gene (reference sequence). The CDR3 bases are TGTGCCACCAGCAGAGATCAGGAACACACTGAAGCTTTCTTT. Protein product: CATSRDQEHTEAFF.

This clonotype is labeled as medium-sized. DNA of the CDR3: TGCGCCAGCAGCCTCGGCAGGGGTCCCGTAGACGAGCAGTACTTC. Amino acid sequence: CASSLGRGPVDEQYF. This chain uses TRBV5-1 with TRBJ2-7, with D possibly TRBD1 on 6 matching bases. The CDR3 is made up of 15 amino acids. Germline V lookup: CDR1 SGHRS, CDR2 YFSETQ. V was cut by 4 bases and J by 5 bases, with 19 bases left in between.

The table lists this clonotype with many counts. This sequence joins TRBV5-1 and TRBJ1-1, with 7 bases lining up with TRBD1. CDR3 length: 14 residues. Trimming removed 4 bases from V and 3 bases from J; junction bases left unmatched: 6. Germline CDR1 and CDR2: SGHRS and YFSETQ. The DNA of the CDR3 is TGCGCCAGCAGCCCCCGGCAGGGGGACACTGAAGCTTTCTTT. This gives the protein CASSPRQGDTEAFF. The full variable domain, its missing parts supplied by reference TRBV5-1 and TRBJ1-1, is KAGVTQTPRYLIKTRGQQVTLSCSPISGHRSVSWYQQTPGQGLQFLFEYFSETQRNKGNFPGRFSGRQFSNSRSEMNVSTLELGDSALYLCASSPRQGDTEAFFGQGTRLTVV.

As concerns this clonotype: Relative to the germline gene, one junction end is altered; a read error may explain this. This CDR3 reads CASSLEGNFGQYF. CDR3 DNA: TGTGCAAGCAGCTTAGAGGGAAACTTTGGGCAGTACTTC. The chain recombines TRBV7-8 with TRBJ2-7, with D tentatively TRBD2 (5 bases). CDR1 is SGHVS, CDR2 FQNEAQ, per germline. The CDR3 is 13 residues long.

In its sample, this clonotype was seen many times. The chain has TRBV7-6 and TRBJ2-1, with 7 bases that match TRBD2. This CDR3 region has 16 residues. The V segment lost 7 bases and the J segment 1 base; nucleotides outside the gene matches: 10. CDR1 is SGHVS, CDR2 FNYEAQ, per germline. The CDR3 nucleotides are TGTGCCAGCACCCACCGGGGGGAAAGGTCCTACAATGAGCAGTTCTTC. Protein product: CASTHRGERSYNEQFF.

This clonotype has ten or more counts. The chain links TRBV27 to TRBJ2-7; 13 bases match TRBD2. Germline lookup yields CDR1 MNHEY and CDR2 SMNVEV (reference sequence). The CDR3 spans 14 residues. V trimming: 6 bases; J trimming: 6 bases; junction bases outside the gene matches: 5. CDR3 sequence (DNA): TGTGCCAGCAGGACTAGCGGGAGGCTTCGCGAGCAGTACTTC. Its protein is CASRTSGRLREQYF.

Ten or more counts support this clonotype. The genes are TRBV25-1 and TRBJ2-7; 9 bases match TRBD2. Germline V gives CDR1 MGHDK, CDR2 SYGVNS. V lost 8 bases and J lost 6; bases outside the gene matches: 8. The length of the CDR3 is 13 residues. The CDR3 DNA reads as TGTGCCAGCGATAGCGGGAGCATCGCCGAGCAGTACTTC. It is translated as CASDSGSIAEQYF.

The chain employs TRBV6-6 and TRBJ2-1; D gene ambiguous. Trimming left V 6 bases short and J 0 bases short, with 21 bases between. The CDR3 extends over 18 amino acids. Per the germline V gene, CDR1 is MNHNY and CDR2 is SVGAGI (reference sequence). CDR3 residues: CASSPEVSSRGSYNEQFF. The DNA for the CDR3 is TGTGCCAGCAGCCCCGAAGTGTCTAGTAGAGGCTCCTACAATGAGCAGTTCTTC.

This clonotype was observed many times. This chain uses TRBV4-1 with TRBJ2-2; no firm D call. This CDR3 contains 15 residues. Germline CDR1 MGHRA, CDR2 YSYEKL. Trimming took off 5 bases at V and 1 base at J, with 11 bases between the two ends. CDR3 sequence reads: CASSFFQENTGELFF. The CDR3 DNA is TGCGCCAGCAGCTTTTTCCAGGAGAACACCGGGGAGCTGTTTTTT.

This clonotype is termed medium-sized (0.01 to 0.1%). The rearrangement joins TRBV5-1 to TRBJ2-5; D gene unclear. The CDR3 extends over 16 amino acids. In germline, CDR1 is SGHRS, CDR2 YFSETQ. The V end was cut by 0 bases, the J end by 0 bases, with 12 bases between. As DNA, the CDR3 is TGCGCCAGCAGCTTGGTACCTCTGGGGAACCAAGAGACCCAGTACTTC. This sequence encodes CASSLVPLGNQETQYF.

This clonotype was seen at least ten times. The chain couples TRBV5-5 to TRBJ1-2, with TRBD1 matching over 9 bases. This CDR3 region has 16 residues. The germline gives CDR1 SGHKS, CDR2 YYEKEE (reference sequence). The junction had 9 bases not matched to a gene; V was cut back by 4 bases and J by 2 bases. DNA of the CDR3: TGTGCCAGCAGCACCCGGACAGGGGCGTCGAACTATGGCTACACCTTC. The encoded protein is CASSTRTGASNYGYTF.

This clonotype was counted many times. The chain combines TRBV6-6 with TRBJ2-3; TRBD2 might be the D (5 bases). V was cut by 6 bases and J by 3 bases, with 22 bases left in between. CDR1 is MNHNY, CDR2 SVGAGI, per germline (reference sequence). The CDR3 spans 17 residues. CDR3 sequence: CASSPYQRAVTTDTQYF. CDR3 bases: TGTGCCAGCAGCCCGTACCAGAGGGCGGTCACGACAGATACGCAGTATTTT.

This clonotype was detected ten times or more. The CDR3 nucleotides are TGCGCCAGCAGCTGGGAGACCGCGGATACGCAGTATTTT. Translated: CASSWETADTQYF. The chain uses TRBV5-1 and TRBJ2-3; a weak D match, TRBD2 (5 bases). V was trimmed by 3 bases and J by 6 bases, leaving 11 bases between them. The germline V gene has CDR1 SGHRS and CDR2 YFSETQ. The CDR3 covers 13 residues.

The chain recombines TRBV5-1 with TRBJ2-2; D is ambiguous. CDR1 is SGHRS, CDR2 YFSETQ, per germline. The CDR3 contains 11 residues. The germline V and J ends were trimmed by 4 bases and 6 bases, with 4 bases remaining between them. CDR3 in amino acids: CASSSAGELFF. The CDR3 DNA follows: TGCGCCAGCAGCAGTGCCGGGGAGCTGTTTTTT.